Listed here are 5 T cell receptor beta chains from one sample, sequenced in a study of blood T cell repertoires in COVID-19. Sequencing was performed with immunoSEQ multiplex PCR; in TCRdb, only in-frame clones are kept and a portion is missing. This sample has fewer than 200,000 clones, with approximately 85% found just once. Source material: peripheral blood. These receptors were taken from a man aged 55 to 70 who had recovered from COVID-19.

J is TRBJ1-1 and V is TRBV6-5; D gene ambiguous. CDR1 MNHEY and CDR2 SVGAGI come from the germline V gene. The CDR3 has 13 amino acids. Trimming left V 2 bases short and J 3 bases short, with 7 bases between. This chain's CDR3 is CASSYGRDTEAFF. DNA for the CDR3: TGTGCCAGCAGTTACGGGAGGGACACTGAAGCTTTCTTT.

This clone was seen a single time. V gene TRBV11-2 combines with J gene TRBJ2-1, with D possibly matching TRBD2 (5 bases). Looked up from germline, CDR1 is SGHAT and CDR2 is FQNNGV. Trimming stripped 1 base from V and 6 bases from J, with 10 bases between. The CDR3 extends over 14 amino acids. CDR3 coding DNA: TGTGCCAGCAGCTTAGGCGTTAGCGCCAATGAGCAGTTCTTC. Its translation is CASSLGVSANEQFF.

This chain joins TRBV6-5 and TRBJ1-2; D is perhaps TRBD1 (5 bases). Germline lookup yields CDR1 MNHEY and CDR2 SVGAGI. The CDR3 has 15 amino acids. Trimming removed 2 bases at V and 8 bases at J, with 18 bases between. In DNA, the CDR3 is TGTGCCAGCAGTTACGAATCAGGGTTACCTCAAGGCTACACCTTC. Amino acids: CASSYESGLPQGYTF.

The rearrangement joins TRBV5-6 to TRBJ2-7; possibly TRBD1 for D (6 bases). V lost 0 bases and J lost 3, with 10 bases in between. This CDR3 is built from 14 residues. Germline loops: CDR1 SGHDT, CDR2 YYEEEE. The CDR3 DNA reads as TGTGCCAGCAGCTTGGACGCGACAGGCTACGAGCAGTACTTC. Its protein is CASSLDATGYEQYF.

On this clone: Other DNA sequences in this specimen translate into the identical CDR3. The DNA for the CDR3 is TGTGCCAGCAGTTATGGCGGGGGGAACACCGGGGAGCTGTTTTTT. This codes for CASSYGGGNTGELFF. The chain combines TRBV6-5 with TRBJ2-2, with 7 positions matching TRBD2. Trimming removed 3 bases from V and 1 base from J; junction bases left unmatched: 2. CDR1 and CDR2 from the germline V gene are MNHEY and SVGAGI. CDR3 size: 15 residues.